These 8 T cell receptor beta chains share one sample of origin, sequenced in a study of breast tumors, draining lymph nodes, adjacent tissues. TCRdb processed the multiplex PCR reads anew with MiXCR; each CDR3 protein has one entry. The sample yields roughly 8,000 distinct CDR3 sequences, around 70% seen once. The sequencing sample was made of tumor-adjacent breast tissue. Receptors originate from a female donor with breast cancer. Some clones in this sample may be carry-over from other donors' samples.

Ten or more counts support this clonotype. This chain connects TRBV3-1 to TRBJ2-7, with TRBD1 matching 12 bases. CDR1 and CDR2 (germline): LGHDT, YNNKEL (reference sequence). The ends lost 2 bases at V and 4 bases at J; junction bases unmatched: 12. The CDR3 sequence is 18 residues long. CDR3 protein: CASSQLEAPGQGAYEQYF. The CDR3 region has the DNA TGTGCCAGCAGCCAATTGGAAGCCCCGGGACAGGGGGCGTACGAGCAGTACTTC.

This chain connects TRBV12-3 or TRBV12-4 to TRBJ1-2, with 7 bases matching TRBD1. Losses at the gene ends were 6 bases for V and 0 bases for J; bases not matched to a gene: 4. The CDR3 runs 14 residues. CDR3 DNA: TGTGCCAGCAGGGGGGGGACAGCTAACTATGGCTACACCTTC. It yields the protein CASRGGTANYGYTF.

In its sample, this clonotype ranks as medium-sized. This sequence joins TRBV10-3 and TRBJ2-7; no firm D call. V lost 2 bases and J lost 3, with 5 bases in between. Per the germline V gene, CDR1 is ENHRY and CDR2 is SYGVKD. The CDR3 has 12 amino acids. This CDR3 reads CAISERFYEQYF. Here the CDR3 DNA reads TGTGCCATCAGTGAGCGTTTCTACGAGCAGTACTTC.

Within the sample, this clonotype is medium-sized (0.01 to 0.1%). The V call is TRBV4-2, the J call TRBJ2-2; a possible D gene is TRBD1 (5 bases). This CDR3 region has 15 residues. Germline-derived CDR1 and CDR2 are LGHNA and YNFKEQ. V lost 3 bases, J lost 7 bases, and 15 bases lay in between. The CDR3 here is CASSQRTGEDGELFF. In DNA form, the CDR3 reads TGTGCCAGCAGCCAGCGTACAGGAGAGGACGGGGAGCTGTTTTTT.

The rearrangement joins TRBV6-1 to TRBJ2-7; 7 nucleotides line up with TRBD1. Germline-derived CDR1 and CDR2 are MNHNS and SASEGT. Trimming cost V 5 bases and J 4 bases; bases outside gene matches: 8. The length of the CDR3 is 14 residues. CDR3 protein: CASSPRQGEYEQYF. CDR3 nucleotide sequence: TGTGCCAGCAGTCCACGACAGGGAGAATACGAGCAGTACTTC.

The rearrangement links TRBV20-1 to TRBJ2-5, with TRBD1 matching 8 bases. Germline values: CDR1 DFQATT, CDR2 SNEGSKA (reference sequence). The CDR3 covers 12 residues. With V trimmed by 7 bases and J by 4 bases, 5 bases remained unmatched. CDR3 bases: TGCAGTGAGTACGGACAGGGAGAGACCCAGTACTTC. This gives the protein CSEYGQGETQYF.

On this clonotype itself: A read error may produce the germline difference seen at one junction end. The rearrangement joins TRBV7-2 to TRBJ2-7, with D perhaps TRBD2 (5 bases). This CDR3 is 14 amino acids long. Germline V CDR1 and CDR2: SGHTA, FQGNSA. The chain's CDR3 is CAGGLNAGHYEQCF. CDR3 in DNA: TGTGCCGGCGGCTTAAATGCGGGCCACTACGAGCAGTGCTTC.

V gene TRBV20-1 combines with J gene TRBJ2-5; 7 bases fit TRBD2. The V segment lost 6 bases and the J segment 2 bases; nucleotides outside the gene matches: 12. Germline V gene data show CDR1 as DFQATT and CDR2 as SNEGSKA (reference sequence). The CDR3 contains 15 residues. The CDR3 here is CSAADGARGQETQYF. CDR3 sequence (DNA): TGCAGTGCGGCGGATGGGGCGCGGGGGCAAGAGACCCAGTACTTC.